This TCR beta chain is drawn from a study of control samples from healthy donors and cancer patients. The protocol was immunoSEQ multiplex PCR, while the TCRdb copy is restricted to in-frame clones and leaves out a portion. This sample's table reports roughly 200,000 clones. The length of the CDR3 is 14 residues. Trimming pared 6 bases from V and 0 bases from J, leaving 11 bases between. Germline loops: CDR1 WSHSY, CDR2 SAAADI. The sequencing input was blood. This sequence was found in a woman in her 30s in good health. V usage is TRBV10-2 and J usage is TRBJ1-1, with a tentative D call TRBD1 (6 bases). CDR3: CASRRQAVNTEAFF. CDR3 nucleotides: TGCGCCAGCAGGCGACAGGCCGTGAACACTGAAGCTTTCTTT.